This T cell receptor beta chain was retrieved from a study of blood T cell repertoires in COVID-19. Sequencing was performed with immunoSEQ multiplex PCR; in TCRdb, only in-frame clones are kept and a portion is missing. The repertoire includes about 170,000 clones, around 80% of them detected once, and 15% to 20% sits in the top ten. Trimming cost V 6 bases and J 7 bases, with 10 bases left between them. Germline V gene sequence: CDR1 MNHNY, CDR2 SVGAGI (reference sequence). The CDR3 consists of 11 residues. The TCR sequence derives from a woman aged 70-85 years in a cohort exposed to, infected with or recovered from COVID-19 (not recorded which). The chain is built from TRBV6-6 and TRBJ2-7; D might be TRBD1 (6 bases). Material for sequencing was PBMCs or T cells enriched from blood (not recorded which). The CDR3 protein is CASRRQVEQYF. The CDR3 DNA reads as TGTGCCAGCAGGAGACAGGTTGAGCAGTACTTC.